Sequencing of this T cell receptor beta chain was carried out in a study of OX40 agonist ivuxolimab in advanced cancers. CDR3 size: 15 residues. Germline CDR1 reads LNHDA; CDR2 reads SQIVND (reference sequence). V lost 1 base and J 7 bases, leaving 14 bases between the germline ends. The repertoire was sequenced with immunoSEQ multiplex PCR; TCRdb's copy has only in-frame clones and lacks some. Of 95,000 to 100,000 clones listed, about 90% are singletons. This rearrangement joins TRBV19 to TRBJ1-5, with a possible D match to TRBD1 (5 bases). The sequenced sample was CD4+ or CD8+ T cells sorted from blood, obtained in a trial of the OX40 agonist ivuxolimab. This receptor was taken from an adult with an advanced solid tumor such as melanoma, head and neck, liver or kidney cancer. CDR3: CASSIVAQGRQPQHF. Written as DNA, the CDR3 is TGTGCCAGTAGTATAGTTGCCCAGGGAAGGCAGCCCCAGCATTTT.